This TCR beta chain was sequenced for a study of T cell responses to AZD1222 COVID-19 vaccine (dated by TCRdb to the early 2020s). Describing the broader study: AZD1222 recipients given second doses at about 4 weeks or at about 12 weeks were pooled, since spike-specific TCR depth and breadth were not found to differ between the two schedules. Trial participants were enrolled by age into subgroups of 18-55, 56-69 and 70-plus years, and around 150, 29 and 61 TCR-sequenced participants, respectively, were included in these subgroups. A total of approximately 240 trial participants underwent TCR sequencing, of whom roughly 210 had received two doses of AZD1222 and roughly 26 had received two doses of the MenACWY control vaccine.

CDR3 length: 16 amino acids, cysteine to phenylalanine. The read is trimmed to its CDR3 DNA, 48 bases read in frame from base 1. The junction shows trimming of 5 bases on V and 0 bases on J, and the gene matches do not reach 7 bases of it. The germline V gene yields SGHVS for CDR1 and FQNEAQ for CDR2. The time point label for this specimen denotes: baseline before first vaccination. Vaccinee samples were obtained from the UK trials COV001 and COV002, which included a single-blind randomized controlled phase 2/3 trial of AZD1222 (ChAdOx1 nCoV-19) in healthy adults. For TCRbeta chain sequencing, PBMC samples from trial participants were taken at day 0 and at day 28 after the second dose. The CDR3 regions of human TCRbeta chains were subjected to immunosequencing. The authors processed their data as follows. TCRs in the repertoires were matched against a reference library of SARS-CoV-2-specific TCRs that had been generated with the MIRA antigen-specificity platform. Breadth was defined as the fraction of unique TCRs that were SARS-CoV-2-associated, and depth was defined as the fraction of total T cells that were SARS-CoV-2-associated. Each spike-specific TCR was assigned to its reactive spike region and to a CD4 or CD8 class using the MIRA data. Log10-transformed breadth and depth values were compared by one-way ANOVA with Sidak's multiple comparisons tests. The immuneACCESS repertoire file appears here via TCRdb, limited to in-frame rearrangements. These files lack a portion of the clones; in checked studies, under half of the deficit traces to unresolved V genes, and the cause of the others is not known. For V, J and clone size, that table is used; D and trimming come from the DNA. The sample contains about 110,000 clones, around nine tenths of them found a single time. Jointly, the top ten make up about 3.3% of the sample.

What the study reported, not specific to this receptor: Vaccine-associated CD4 TCRs spanned the whole spike protein, with dominant responses in regions 160-218 and 743-854. Conclusions about previously exposed vaccinees are limited, since just a handful of AZD1222 recipients were seropositive for SARS-CoV-2 at baseline. No day 14 peak-response samples were available, so repertoires were characterized only after the peak T cell response. A significant rise in spike-specific TCR breadth and depth was observed after two AZD1222 doses relative to day 0 and relative to MenACWY recipients. Participants were mostly white British and included more females than males, and it was suggested by the authors that clonal diversity may have been underestimated. In the small 56-69-year group, the increase in depth fell short of significance, most likely because of low power. Reportedly, almost half of the unique spike-specific TCRs recognized epitopes lying outside the regions that are mutated in the B.1.351 and B.1.1.7 variants.

Regarding this clone: Which antigen it targets is not known. Qualities for individual bases were not recorded, and no much larger clone is one base off.

This TCR came from an adult in good health. Recombination linked TRBV7-8 to TRBJ2-3, with 8 bases in between that match TRBD2. Sequencing was performed on peripheral blood, taken on day 0 of AZD1222 vaccination. For the CDR3, the sequence is CASSPREGDSTDTQYF. The bases read TGTGCCAGCAGCCCCCGGGAGGGCGACAGCACAGATACGCAGTATTTT. Where the CDR3 stops, the reference TRBV7-8 and TRBJ2-3 genes take over; the full variable domain is GAGVSQSPRYKVAKRGQDVALRCDPISGHVSLFWYQQALGQGPEFLTYFQNEAQLDKSGLPSDRFFAERPEGSVSTLKIQRTQQEDSAVYLCASSPREGDSTDTQYFGPGTRLTVL.